These T cell receptor beta chains were read from a single sample in a study of identical twins. MiXCR, run by TCRdb on the 5' RACE reads, gives a single entry per CDR3 protein. Of a few hundred thousand distinct CDR3 sequences detected, 9.6% appear once; the ten largest clones hold 3%. This sample was also put to use in a study of yellow fever vaccine responses in identical twins.

The sequencing sample was made of PBMCs. Receptors originate from a woman between 18 and 30 years old in good health. The CDR3 runs from the conserved cysteine through the conserved F or W. Fields, in order: V gene, J gene, CDR3 protein.

V: TRBV7-9
J: TRBJ1-1
CDR3: CASSLGRGLSYTEAFF

V: TRBV23-1
J: TRBJ2-1
CDR3: CASTKARQLVDEQFF

V: TRBV15
J: TRBJ2-1
CDR3: CATSRGLAGGILAQFF

V: TRBV9
J: TRBJ2-7
CDR3: CASSVMTSGGEQYF

V: TRBV6-5
J: TRBJ2-2
CDR3: CASSYTRDRGSGELFF

V: TRBV12-3/TRBV12-4
J: TRBJ1-6
CDR3: CASSLVAGGSYNSPLHF

V: TRBV6-5
J: TRBJ1-2
CDR3: CASSWTGGEYGYTF

V: TRBV25-1
J: TRBJ2-7
CDR3: CASRGAGVRPYEQYF

V: TRBV4-2
J: TRBJ2-1
CDR3: CASSQVGGEQFF

V: TRBV10-1
J: TRBJ2-2
CDR3: CASSPTAGGELFF

V: TRBV4-2
J: TRBJ2-1
CDR3: CAARGGYYNEQFF

V: TRBV7-9
J: TRBJ2-7
CDR3: CASSPPGRNYEQYF

V: TRBV29-1
J: TRBJ2-5
CDR3: CSGREVSETQYF

V: TRBV10-3
J: TRBJ2-1
CDR3: CASKWGTSGPSSYNEQFF

V: TRBV28
J: TRBJ1-2
CDR3: CASSFIATGKANYGYTF

V: TRBV28
J: TRBJ2-5
CDR3: CASSLWGASGSGGKETQYF

V: TRBV20-1
J: TRBJ2-3
CDR3: CSAVSALSAVADTQYF

V: TRBV2
J: TRBJ2-7
CDR3: CASSEGGVYEQYF